This T cell receptor beta chain stems from a study of blood T cell repertoires in COVID-19. Study at large: The cDNA or gDNA used as material had been derived from T cells, B-cell-depleted T cells, or PBMCs.

V lost 4 bases to trimming and J lost 5 bases; unmatched junction nucleotides: 7. Germline CDR1 is KGHSH and CDR2 is LQKENI. The CDR3 length is 16 residues. As originally analysed: Quantification of nucleated cells was approximated via reference gene primer amplification. Generated by immunoSEQ multiplex PCR, the TCRdb table keeps only in-frame clones and is missing some. Clone size and the V and J calls come from that table; the DNA yielded D and trimming. The data hold over 250,000 clones, with about 87% observed a single time. The sequencing sample was made of peripheral blood. The V gene is TRBV18, the J gene TRBJ2-3, with 12 bases that match TRBD2. The receptor was isolated from a man aged 60-69 years who had recovered from COVID-19. CDR3 sequence (DNA): TGTGCCAGCTCACTAGGACTAGCGGGGCAAGGAGATACGCAGTATTTT. The encoded protein is CASSLGLAGQGDTQYF.